Listed below are T cell receptor beta chains from one sample, sequenced in a study of T-cell memory formation after mild COVID-19. TCRdb analysed the 5' RACE reads with MiXCR anew, one entry per CDR3 protein. The sample shows approximately 60,000 distinct CDR3 sequences, more than 8% of them seen only once. Sequenced input: PBMCs or a T cell subset sorted from them (not recorded which). The receptors were sampled from a man aged 18 to 30 who had mild COVID-19 (a few samples of this study predate the infection). Cell type and time point are not known. The CDR3 runs from the conserved cysteine through the conserved F or W. Fields, in order: clone size, V gene, D gene, J gene, CDR3 DNA, CDR3 protein. D genes are given only for firm matches. Part of the rows lack a size; the others show once, few, many or a class for expanded clones.

>few|TRBV6-2/TRBV6-3|NA|TRBJ2-4
TGTGCCAGCAGTTTATCGCAGAAAAACATTCAGTACTTC
CASSLSQKNIQYF
>many|TRBV6-5|NA|TRBJ2-5
TGTGCCAGCAGTTACGAAAGACAGACCCCGTTCCAGTACTTC
CASSYERQTPFQYF
>NA|TRBV5-6|NA|TRBJ1-1
TGTGCCAGCAGCTGGGGCCTTCTGGGCACTGAAGCTTTATTT
CASSWGLLGTEALF
>few|TRBV5-1|NA|TRBJ2-7
TGCGCCAGCAGCGAAGCTTCGGGCGCCTACTACGAGCAGTACTTC
CASSEASGAYYEQYF
>medium-sized|TRBV5-1|TRBD2|TRBJ2-2
TGCGCCAGCAGCCGCTCTCTAAGCGGGGCAGGGACCGGGGAGCTGTTTTTT
CASSRSLSGAGTGELFF
>NA|TRBV28|NA|TRBJ1-2
TGTGCCAGCAGTTTAACATTGGGTTATGGCTACACCTTC
CASSLTLGYGYTF
>few|TRBV6-2/TRBV6-3|NA|TRBJ2-4
TGTGCCAGCTCTCTTCTAGCCAACAACATTCAGTACTTC
CASSLLANNIQYF
>few|TRBV7-2|NA|TRBJ2-3
TGTGCCAGCAGCCTAGGGGGGGGACGCACAGATACGCAGTATTTT
CASSLGGGRTDTQYF
>NA|TRBV6-1|NA|TRBJ1-5
TGTGCCAGCAGCAGGACAGTTGCCCCAAATCAGCCCCAGCATTTT
CASSRTVAPNQPQHF
>NA|TRBV20-1|TRBD1|TRBJ1-2
TGCAGTGCAAACAAAGGGGGCGCTGACTATGGCTACACCTTC
CSANKGGADYGYTF
>many|TRBV7-2|TRBD2|TRBJ2-3
TGTGCCAGCAGCTCCACCGGGACTAGCGGGGTTGATACGCAGTATTTT
CASSSTGTSGVDTQYF
>many|TRBV10-3|NA|TRBJ2-1
TGTGCCATCAGTGAAAGGTCCCCCCGTGAGGGGCTTGAGCAGTTCTTC
CAISERSPREGLEQFF
>once|TRBV12-3/TRBV12-4|NA|TRBJ2-3
TGTGCCAGCAGTTTAAGTGGAGGTGTAGATACGCAGTATTTT
CASSLSGGVDTQYF
>few|TRBV20-1|TRBD2|TRBJ2-2
TGCAGTGCCCTCGGGGGGGCGCGGTACACCGGGGAGCTGTTTTTT
CSALGGARYTGELFF
>few|TRBV5-1|TRBD1|TRBJ1-1
TGCGCCAGCAGCTTGGCAGGGGGAAACACTGAAGCTTTCTTT
CASSLAGGNTEAFF
>NA|TRBV4-3|NA|TRBJ2-4
TGCGCCAGCAGCCAAGATCTCGGTACCTCGAACATTCAGTACTTC
CASSQDLGTSNIQYF
>NA|TRBV7-6|TRBD1|TRBJ1-1
TGTGCCAGCAGCGCGATCCGGGACAGGGGGACTGAAGCTTTCTTT
CASSAIRDRGTEAFF
>many|TRBV7-2|NA|TRBJ2-3
TGTGCCAGCAGCCCGCCTGGGAGTGCAGATACGCAGTATTTT
CASSPPGSADTQYF
>many|TRBV4-2|NA|TRBJ2-3
TGTGCCAGCAGCCAAGGCGACGAAGATACGCAGTATTTT
CASSQGDEDTQYF
>few|TRBV5-1|NA|TRBJ2-2
TGCGCCAGCAGCTTCCTCGGCGGTCGGACCGGGGAGCTGTTTTTT
CASSFLGGRTGELFF
>many|TRBV12-3/TRBV12-4|NA|TRBJ1-2
TGTGCCAGCAGCCGAATCGGACAGACCAATGGCTACACCTTC
CASSRIGQTNGYTF
>few|TRBV18|NA|TRBJ1-3
TGTGCCAGCTCCCCGATCCTCTCCTCTGGAAACACCATATATTTT
CASSPILSSGNTIYF
>many|TRBV20-1|TRBD2|TRBJ2-3
TGCAGTGCGGGTGGGAGGGAAAGCACAGATACGCAGTATTTT
CSAGGRESTDTQYF
>few|TRBV5-1|NA|TRBJ2-5
TGCGCCAGCAGCGCGGGACGAGGGCACCAAGAGACCCAGTACTTC
CASSAGRGHQETQYF
>few|TRBV27|NA|TRBJ2-2
TGTGCCAGCAGTCCTAGACAGGCCACCGGGGAGCTGTTTTTT
CASSPRQATGELFF
>few|TRBV25-1|TRBD1|TRBJ2-5
TGTGCCAGCAGTCCCCCCCGACAGGGGGGCGAGACCCAGTACTTC
CASSPPRQGGETQYF
>few|TRBV11-2|NA|TRBJ1-2
TGTGCCAGCAGCATCCGGGAGAACTATGGCTACACCTTC
CASSIRENYGYTF
>NA|TRBV20-1|NA|TRBJ2-5
TGCAGTGCGGGGGCTAGTGGGGCCGAGACCCAGTACTTC
CSAGASGAETQYF
>many|TRBV7-2|NA|TRBJ2-1
TGTGCCAGCAGCTTAGCTTGGACTAGGGGGAATGAGCAGTTCTTC
CASSLAWTRGNEQFF
>few|TRBV29-1|TRBD1|TRBJ2-3
TGCAGCGGGGGGACAGGGTCGTCAGATACGCAGTATTTT
CSGGTGSSDTQYF
>NA|TRBV5-1|TRBD1|TRBJ2-1
TGCGCCAGCCGTGAAACCGGGACAGGGGTCAATGAGCAGTTCTTC
CASRETGTGVNEQFF
>few|TRBV7-9|NA|TRBJ2-4
TGTGCCAGCAGCCCCCCAAAGATTTCCCAAGCAAGGGACCCCGAAAACATTCAGTACTTC
CASSPPKISQARDPENIQYF
>few|TRBV24-1|TRBD1|TRBJ2-2
TGTGCCACCAGTGACCCTCCCGGGACAGGGAATAAGGGGGAGCTGTTTTTT
CATSDPPGTGNKGELFF
>many|TRBV5-1|NA|TRBJ2-3
TGCGCCAGCAGCGAACCCACCACAGATACGCAGTATTTT
CASSEPTTDTQYF
>NA|TRBV9|NA|TRBJ2-1
TGTGCCAGCAGCGTCGACTTCCAATCCTACAATGAGCAGTTCTTC
CASSVDFQSYNEQFF
>many|TRBV7-2|NA|TRBJ2-3
TGTGCCAGCAGCCTCGGAGGGGGACTAAGGCGAACAGATACGCAGTATTTT
CASSLGGGLRRTDTQYF
>few|TRBV5-1|NA|TRBJ2-5
TGCGCCAGCAGCTCGATGGGGAACCAAGAGACCCAGTACTTC
CASSSMGNQETQYF
>NA|TRBV9|NA|TRBJ2-5
TGTGCCAGCAGCGTAACCGGGACGCAAGAGACCCAGTACTTC
CASSVTGTQETQYF
>many|TRBV5-1|TRBD1|TRBJ2-6
TGCGCCAGCAGTGCAGGGGGCTTCGGGGCCAACGTCCTGACTTTC
CASSAGGFGANVLTF
>few|TRBV5-6|NA|TRBJ1-4
TGTGCCAGCAGCTTGGGGGCCACCCCGGCCCCCGATTTT
CASSLGATPAPDF